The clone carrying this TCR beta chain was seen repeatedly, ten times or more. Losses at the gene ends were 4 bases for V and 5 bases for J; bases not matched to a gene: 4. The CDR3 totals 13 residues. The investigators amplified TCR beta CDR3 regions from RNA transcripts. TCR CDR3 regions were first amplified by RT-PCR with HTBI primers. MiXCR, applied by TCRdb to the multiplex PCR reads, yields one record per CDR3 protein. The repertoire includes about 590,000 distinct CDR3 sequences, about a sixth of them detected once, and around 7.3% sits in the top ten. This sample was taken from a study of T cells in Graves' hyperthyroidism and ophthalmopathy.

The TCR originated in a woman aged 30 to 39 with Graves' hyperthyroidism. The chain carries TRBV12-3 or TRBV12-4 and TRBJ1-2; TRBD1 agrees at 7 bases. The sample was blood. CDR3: CASSSTGVYGYTF. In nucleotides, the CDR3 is TGTGCCAGCAGTTCTACAGGGGTATATGGCTACACCTTC.